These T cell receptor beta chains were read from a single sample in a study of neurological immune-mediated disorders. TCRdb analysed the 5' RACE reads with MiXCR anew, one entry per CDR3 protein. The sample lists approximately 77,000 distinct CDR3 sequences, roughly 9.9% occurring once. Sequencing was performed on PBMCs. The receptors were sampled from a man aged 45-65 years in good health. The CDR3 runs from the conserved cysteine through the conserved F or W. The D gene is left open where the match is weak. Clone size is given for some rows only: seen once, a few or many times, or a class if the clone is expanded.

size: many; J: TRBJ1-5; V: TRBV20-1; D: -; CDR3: CSAVSGASQPQHF; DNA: TGCAGTGCCGTGTCGGGGGCTAGTCAGCCCCAGCATTTT
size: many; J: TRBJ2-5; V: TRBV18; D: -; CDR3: CASSAGQQETQYF; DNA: TGTGCCAGCTCGGCCGGACAACAAGAGACCCAGTACTTC
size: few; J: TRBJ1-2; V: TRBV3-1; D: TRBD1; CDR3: CASSPQGSYGYTF; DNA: TGTGCCAGCAGCCCACAGGGGTCGTATGGCTACACCTTC
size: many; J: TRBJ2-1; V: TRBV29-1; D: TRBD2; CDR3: CSVDGLAGDHNEQFF; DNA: TGCAGCGTTGATGGACTAGCGGGAGACCACAATGAGCAGTTCTTC
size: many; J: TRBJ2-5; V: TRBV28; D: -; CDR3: CASSRSQETQYF; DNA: TGTGCCAGCAGCCGATCCCAAGAGACCCAGTACTTC
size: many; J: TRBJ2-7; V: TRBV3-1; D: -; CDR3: CASSLRNGYEQYF; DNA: TGTGCCAGCAGCCTGAGGAATGGGTACGAGCAGTACTTC
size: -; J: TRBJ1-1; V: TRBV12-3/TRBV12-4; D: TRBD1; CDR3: CASSPGQGTLNTEAFF; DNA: TGTGCCAGCAGTCCCGGACAGGGCACATTGAACACTGAAGCTTTCTTT
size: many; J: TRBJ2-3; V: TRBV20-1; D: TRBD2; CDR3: CSAPLTSGGAPSTDTQYF; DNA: TGCAGTGCTCCCCTTACTAGCGGGGGAGCCCCCAGCACAGATACGCAGTATTTT
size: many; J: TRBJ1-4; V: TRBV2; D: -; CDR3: CATILRTVGNEKLFF; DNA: TGTGCCACCATTCTCCGGACAGTCGGGAATGAAAAACTGTTTTTT
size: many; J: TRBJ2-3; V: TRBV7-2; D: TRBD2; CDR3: CASSPRLAGADTQYF; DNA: TGTGCCAGCAGCCCCCGACTAGCGGGAGCAGATACGCAGTATTTT
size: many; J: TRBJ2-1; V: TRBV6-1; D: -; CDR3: CASEHRAYNEQFF; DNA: TGTGCCAGCGAGCACAGAGCCTACAATGAGCAGTTCTTC
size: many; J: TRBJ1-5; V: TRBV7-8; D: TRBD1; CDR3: CASSPQGTGSNQPQHF; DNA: TGTGCCAGCAGCCCCCAAGGGACAGGGAGCAATCAGCCCCAGCATTTT
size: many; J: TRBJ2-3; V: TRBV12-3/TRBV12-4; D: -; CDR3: CAIYGPDTQYF; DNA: TGTGCCATTTACGGACCAGATACGCAGTATTTT
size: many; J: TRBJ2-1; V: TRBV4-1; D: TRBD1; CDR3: CASSRTGVPYNEQFF; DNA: TGCGCCAGCAGTCGCACAGGGGTGCCCTACAATGAGCAGTTCTTC
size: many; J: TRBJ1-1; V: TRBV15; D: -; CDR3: CATSRDLSAASNTEAFF; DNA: TGTGCCACCAGCAGAGATTTGAGTGCAGCCTCGAACACTGAAGCTTTCTTT
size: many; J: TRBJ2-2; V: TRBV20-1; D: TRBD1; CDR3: CSARPGTGTTGELFF; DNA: TGCAGTGCCAGACCCGGGACAGGGACTACCGGGGAGCTGTTTTTT
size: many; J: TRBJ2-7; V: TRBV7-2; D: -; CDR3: CASSSGPQFEQYF; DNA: TGTGCCAGCAGCTCCGGACCCCAATTCGAGCAGTACTTC
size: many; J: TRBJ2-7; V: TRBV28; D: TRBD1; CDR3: CASSLSTGSGYEQYF; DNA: TGTGCCAGCAGTTTATCGACAGGGAGCGGCTACGAGCAGTACTTC
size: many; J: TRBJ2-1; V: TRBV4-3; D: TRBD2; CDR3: CASSQGGGSYNEQFF; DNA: TGCGCCAGCAGCCAAGGGGGGGGATCCTACAATGAGCAGTTCTTC
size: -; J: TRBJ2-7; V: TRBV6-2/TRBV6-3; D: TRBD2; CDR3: CASRSGLAGLYEQYF; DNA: TGTGCCAGCAGATCCGGACTAGCGGGCCTCTACGAGCAGTACTTC
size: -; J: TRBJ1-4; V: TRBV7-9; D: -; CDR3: CASTPAGSQGGRNEKLFF; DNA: TGTGCCAGCACCCCCGCGGGGAGCCAAGGAGGCCGTAATGAAAAACTGTTTTTT
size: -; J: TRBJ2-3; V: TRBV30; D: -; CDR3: CAWERQSTDTQYF; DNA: TGTGCCTGGGAAAGGCAGAGCACAGATACGCAGTATTTT
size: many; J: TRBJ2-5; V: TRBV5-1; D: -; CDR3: CASSSTRGSRETQYF; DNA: TGCGCCAGCAGCTCGACAAGGGGATCCCGGGAGACCCAGTACTTC
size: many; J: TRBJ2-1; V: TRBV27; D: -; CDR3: CASSFSQGYNEQFF; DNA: TGTGCCAGCAGTTTTTCTCAGGGGTACAATGAGCAGTTCTTC
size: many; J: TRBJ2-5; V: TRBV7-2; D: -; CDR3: CASSSQTGNQETQYF; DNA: TGTGCCAGCAGCTCCCAGACAGGCAACCAAGAGACCCAGTACTTC
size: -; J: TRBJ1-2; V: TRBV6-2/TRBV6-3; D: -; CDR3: CASRTDTLDGYTF; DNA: TGTGCCAGCAGGACCGACACTCTTGATGGCTACACCTTC
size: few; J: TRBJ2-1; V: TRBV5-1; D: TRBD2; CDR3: CASSLVLAGGSHNEQFF; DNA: TGCGCCAGCAGCTTGGTCCTAGCGGGAGGGTCCCACAATGAGCAGTTCTTC
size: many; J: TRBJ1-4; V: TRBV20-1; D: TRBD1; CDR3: CSARLDRDEKLFF; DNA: TGCAGTGCTAGACTGGACAGGGATGAAAAACTGTTTTTT
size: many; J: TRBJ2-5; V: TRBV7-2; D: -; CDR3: CASSLAPQETQYF; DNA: TGTGCCAGCAGCTTGGCCCCACAAGAGACCCAGTACTTC
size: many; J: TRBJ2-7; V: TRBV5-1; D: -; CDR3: CASSLTTGSKEYF; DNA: TGCGCCAGCAGCTTGACCACAGGGTCTAAGGAGTACTTC
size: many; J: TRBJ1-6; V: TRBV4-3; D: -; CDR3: CASSQDFNSSPLHF; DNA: TGCGCCAGCAGCCAAGACTTCAACAGCTCACCCCTCCACTTT
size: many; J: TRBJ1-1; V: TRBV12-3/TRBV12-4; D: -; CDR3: CASSHSEAFF; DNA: TGTGCCAGCAGTCATAGTGAAGCTTTCTTT
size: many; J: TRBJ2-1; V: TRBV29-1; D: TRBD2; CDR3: CSVEFIAGVGDNEQFF; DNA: TGCAGCGTTGAGTTCATAGCGGGAGTCGGGGACAATGAGCAGTTCTTC
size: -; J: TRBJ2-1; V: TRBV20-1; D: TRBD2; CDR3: CSARVPGTSVWNEQFF; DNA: TGCAGTGCTAGGGTACCCGGGACTAGTGTGTGGAATGAGCAGTTCTTC
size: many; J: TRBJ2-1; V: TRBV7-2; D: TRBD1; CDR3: CASSYRGLSNEQFF; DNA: TGTGCCAGCAGCTACAGGGGGCTCTCTAATGAGCAGTTCTTC
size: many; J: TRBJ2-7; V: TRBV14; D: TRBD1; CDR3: CASSPRQGYYEQYF; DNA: TGTGCCAGCAGCCCCAGACAGGGTTACTACGAGCAGTACTTC
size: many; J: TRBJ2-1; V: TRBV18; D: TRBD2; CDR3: CASSKGGTSPSDEQFF; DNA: TGTGCCAGCTCTAAAGGGGGGACTAGCCCCTCAGATGAGCAGTTCTTC
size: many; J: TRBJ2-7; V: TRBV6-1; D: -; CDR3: CASSRAPNGDEQYF; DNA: TGTGCCAGCAGCCGGGCCCCCAACGGGGACGAGCAGTACTTC
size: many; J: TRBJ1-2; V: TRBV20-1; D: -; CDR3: CSARDRQLAGYTF; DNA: TGCAGTGCTAGAGATCGACAGCTTGCTGGCTACACCTTC